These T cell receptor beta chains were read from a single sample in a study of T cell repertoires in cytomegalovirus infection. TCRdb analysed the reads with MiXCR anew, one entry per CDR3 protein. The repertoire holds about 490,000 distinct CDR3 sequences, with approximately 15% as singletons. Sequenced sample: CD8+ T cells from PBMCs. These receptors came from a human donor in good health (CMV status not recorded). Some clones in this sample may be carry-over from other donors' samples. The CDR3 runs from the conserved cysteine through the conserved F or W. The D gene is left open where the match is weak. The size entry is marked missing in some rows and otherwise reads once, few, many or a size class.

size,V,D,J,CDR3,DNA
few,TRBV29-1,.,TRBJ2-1,CSVAPPLTEYNEQFF,TGCAGCGTTGCACCCCCTTTAACAGAGTACAATGAGCAGTTCTTC
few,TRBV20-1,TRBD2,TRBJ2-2,CSAGGTSGNTGELFF,TGCAGTGCCGGAGGGACTAGCGGGAACACCGGGGAGCTGTTTTTT
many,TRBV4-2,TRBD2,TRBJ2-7,CASSQVAGAGYEQYF,TGTGCCAGCAGCCAAGTGGCGGGAGCGGGCTACGAGCAGTACTTC
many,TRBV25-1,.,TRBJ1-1,CASGAAEAFF,TGTGCCTCAGGGGCCGCTGAAGCTTTCTTT
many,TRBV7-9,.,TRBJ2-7,CASKQGYEQYF,TGTGCCAGTAAACAGGGCTACGAGCAGTACTTC
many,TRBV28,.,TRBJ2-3,CASSFQGVDTQYF,TGTGCCAGCAGTTTTCAGGGTGTGGATACGCAGTATTTT
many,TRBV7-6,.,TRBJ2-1,CASSLGAGNEQFF,TGTGCCAGCAGCTTAGGGGCTGGGAATGAGCAGTTCTTC
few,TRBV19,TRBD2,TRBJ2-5,CASSTGGGLAGYQETQYF,TGTGCCAGTAGTACGGGGGGGGGACTAGCGGGATACCAAGAGACCCAGTACTTC
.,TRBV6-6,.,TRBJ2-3,CAISYSLTGTDTPYF,TGTGCCATCAGTTACTCTTTGACAGGCACAGATACGCCGTATTTT
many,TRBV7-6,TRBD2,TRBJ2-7,CASSLGGGTSEQYF,TGTGCCAGCAGCTTAGGCGGGGGAACCTCCGAGCAGTACTTC
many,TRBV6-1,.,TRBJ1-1,CASSEIGIRTVTNTEAFF,TGTGCCAGCAGTGAAATAGGTATACGGACAGTGACGAACACTGAAGCTTTCTTT